The 22 T cell receptor beta chains given below trace back to one sample, sequenced in a study of blood T cell repertoires in COVID-19. Assay used: immunoSEQ multiplex PCR; TCRdb lists only in-frame clones, some missing. The sample comprises 200,000 to 250,000 clones, around 83% of which are singletons, and less than 3.5% rests with the top ten. Sample: peripheral blood. All receptors derive from a man aged 45 to 65 with active or convalescent COVID-19.

CDR3 nucleotide sequence: TGCGCCAGCACGTTCCTCCAGGGGGCCATAAACCTTGAAGCTTTCTTT. It translates to CASTFLQGAINLEAFF. J is TRBJ1-1 and V is TRBV4-1; 8 bases agree with TRBD1. The CDR3 spans 16 residues. V was pared by 7 bases and J by 7 bases, with 17 bases of the junction left unmatched. The germline V gene encodes CDR1 MGHRA and CDR2 YSYEKL.

The chain uses TRBV5-4 and TRBJ2-6; tentatively, D is TRBD2 (6 bases). Trimming removed 4 bases from V and 0 bases from J, with 14 bases in between. CDR1 is SGHNT and CDR2 is YYREEE in the germline V gene (reference sequence). This CDR3 has 17 amino acids. This CDR3 is CASSAGHEVSGANVLTF. The CDR3 bases are TGTGCCAGCAGCGCGGGGCATGAAGTCTCTGGGGCCAACGTCCTGACTTTC.

The CDR3 is CASSIVGQPRQAQHF. In nucleotides, the CDR3 is TGTGCCAGTAGTATAGTAGGCCAGCCCAGACAGGCCCAGCATTTT. This chain uses TRBV19 with TRBJ1-5; possible D gene TRBD1, 6 bases. The germline V and J ends were trimmed by 1 base and 11 bases, with 18 bases remaining between them. This CDR3 is built from 15 residues. Germline-derived CDR1 and CDR2 are LNHDA and SQIVND (reference sequence).

The V and J genes are TRBV2 and TRBJ2-7; 7 bases map to TRBD2. In germline, CDR1 is SNHLY, CDR2 FYNNEI. The CDR3 covers 14 residues. V dropped 1 base and J dropped 6; count of bases not matched to a gene: 6. The CDR3 reads CASSEGTWGGEQYF. The CDR3 nucleotides are TGTGCCAGCAGTGAAGGGACTTGGGGGGGCGAGCAGTACTTC.

This clone showed up just once. The chain links TRBV19 to TRBJ2-3; D perhaps matches TRBD1 (5 bases). Germline CDR1 reads LNHDA; CDR2 reads SQIVND (reference sequence). With 3 bases removed from V and 4 bases from J, the gap between germline ends came to 8 bases. This CDR3 comprises 13 residues. CDR3 residues: CASSIVTADTQYF. The CDR3 DNA reads as TGTGCCAGTAGTATCGTGACAGCAGATACGCAGTATTTT. The variable domain in full, with the rest retrieved from reference TRBV19 and TRBJ2-3, is DGGITQSPKYLFRKEGQNVTLSCEQNLNHDAMYWYRQDPGQGLRLIYYSQIVNDFQKGDIAEGYSVSREKKESFPLTVTSAQKNPTAFYLCASSIVTADTQYFGPGTRLTVL.

J is TRBJ2-7 and V is TRBV7-2; TRBD2 aligns across 10 bases. Trimming took 2 bases from V and 0 from J; bases not matched to a gene: 7. Germline lookup yields CDR1 SGHTA and CDR2 FQGNSA. The CDR3 extends over 17 amino acids. CDR3 nucleotides: TGTGCCAGCAGCTTATTGGCTAGCGGGGGTGTCTCCTACGAGCAGTACTTC. Encoded protein: CASSLLASGGVSYEQYF.

CDR3 in DNA: TGTGCCAGCAGCCCCCGCCAGGGAGGGCCGGCTACCGGGGAGCTGTTTTTT. Residues: CASSPRQGGPATGELFF. The rearrangement joins TRBV9 to TRBJ2-2; 7 positions match TRBD2. V lost 4 bases, J lost 5 bases, and 14 bases stayed unmatched. The CDR3 length is 17 residues. Germline values: CDR1 SGDLS, CDR2 YYNGEE.

This sequence joins TRBV4-3 and TRBJ1-1, with 11 nucleotides matching TRBD1. The V gene's germline CDR1 is LGHNA and CDR2 YSLEER. V trimming: 0 bases; J trimming: 5 bases; junction bases outside the gene matches: 8. The CDR3 runs to 17 residues. This CDR3 is CASSQDAGDRGFTEAFF. The CDR3 region has the DNA TGCGCCAGCAGCCAAGATGCGGGGGACAGGGGGTTTACTGAAGCTTTCTTT.

The chain couples TRBV7-8 to TRBJ1-5; D unresolved. Trimming stripped 6 bases from V and 0 bases from J, with 9 bases between. This CDR3 contains 14 residues. Germline assignment: CDR1 SGHVS and CDR2 FQNEAQ. This chain's CDR3 is CASSGEYSNQPQHF. In nucleotides, the CDR3 is TGTGCCAGCAGTGGAGAATATAGCAATCAGCCCCAGCATTTT. Combining the CDR3 with reference TRBV7-8 and TRBJ1-5 gives the whole variable domain GAGVSQSPRYKVAKRGQDVALRCDPISGHVSLFWYQQALGQGPEFLTYFQNEAQLDKSGLPSDRFFAERPEGSVSTLKIQRTQQEDSAVYLCASSGEYSNQPQHFGDGTRLSIL.

The gene calls are TRBV19 and TRBJ1-5; 9 bases align to TRBD1. Germline V gene sequence: CDR1 LNHDA, CDR2 SQIVND (reference sequence). The CDR3 runs 15 residues. J was trimmed by 2 bases and V by 5 bases; bases with no gene match: 4. CDR3 DNA: TGTGCCAGTAGTGGGGGACAGGGCGGCAATCAGCCCCAGCATTTT. It is translated as CASSGGQGGNQPQHF.

This rearrangement joins TRBV6-1 to TRBJ2-7; the D gene is possibly TRBD2 (6 bases). The CDR3 has 14 residues. The germline CDR1 and CDR2 sequences are MNHNS and SASEGT. Trimming pared 2 bases from V and 4 bases from J, leaving 12 bases between. The CDR3 here is CASSEINGRYEQYF. The CDR3 bases are TGTGCCAGCAGTGAAATAAACGGGAGATACGAGCAGTACTTC.

V is TRBV4-1 and J is TRBJ1-3, with TRBD1 identical over 10 bases. CDR1 is MGHRA, CDR2 YSYEKL, per germline. The CDR3 totals 15 residues. With V trimmed by 3 bases and J by 5 bases, 4 bases remained unmatched. The CDR3 region has the DNA TGCGCCAGCAGCCAGGTGGGACAGGGGAGAAACACCATATATTTT. Translating gives CASSQVGQGRNTIYF.

This clone was observed once. This sequence joins TRBV5-6 and TRBJ1-2; a possible D gene is TRBD1 (5 bases). V lost 0 bases and J lost 8, with 14 bases in between. Germline V gene lookup returns CDR1 SGHDT and CDR2 YYEEEE. CDR3 size: 14 residues. CDR3 nucleotide sequence: TGTGCCAGCAGCTTGGCCGATGGGGCTCGAGGCTACACCTTC. Protein sequence: CASSLADGARGYTF. Together with reference TRBV5-6 and TRBJ1-2, the CDR3 gives the full variable domain: DAGVTQSPTHLIKTRGQQVTLRCSPKSGHDTVSWYQQALGQGPQFIFQYYEEEERQRGNFPDRFSGHQFPNYSSELNVNALLLGDSALYLCASSLADGARGYTFGSGTRLTVV.

The CDR3 region is CASSHPSGGGANEQFF. Written as DNA, the CDR3 is TGCGCCAGCAGCCACCCCTCGGGCGGGGGGGCCAATGAGCAGTTCTTC. The chain couples TRBV4-1 to TRBJ2-1; TRBD2 agrees at 9 bases. The CDR3 runs to 16 residues. The junction had 9 bases not matched to a gene; V was cut back by 3 bases and J by 6 bases. Germline V gives CDR1 MGHRA, CDR2 YSYEKL.

This chain connects TRBV6-2 or TRBV6-3 to TRBJ2-7; the D is unclear. Germline loops: CDR1 MNHEY, CDR2 SVGEGT. This CDR3 is built from 12 residues. The V gene lost 6 bases and the J gene lost 4 bases, with 10 bases spanning the gap. CDR3: CASSPPRYEQYF. As DNA, the CDR3 is TGTGCCAGCAGCCCCCCCCGGTACGAGCAGTACTTC.

This chain joins TRBV21-1 and TRBJ2-3; the table's D gene call, TRBD2, was not cross checked with the DNA. TRBV21-1 is marked as a pseudogene. The CDR3 contains 16 residues. CDR3 coding DNA: TGTGCCAGCAGCAAGGTCCTAGCGAGCCCCACAGATACGCAGTATTTT. Amino acids: CASSKVLASPTDTQYF.

Worth noting for this clone: Its ends do not fully match the called genes, so a read error is possible. The chain employs TRBV5-4 and TRBJ2-5; D not resolved. The germline V gene has CDR1 SGHNT and CDR2 YYREEE (reference sequence). The CDR3 spans 15 residues. The CDR3 here is CASSLAPGDLESQYF. Written as DNA, the CDR3 is TGTGCCAGCAGCTTGGCTCCCGGAGACTTAGAGTCCCAGTACTTC.

The chain links TRBV19 to TRBJ1-2; tentatively, D is TRBD1 (6 bases). The germline V gene has CDR1 LNHDA and CDR2 SQIVND (reference sequence). CDR3 size: 15 residues. Trimming stripped 4 bases from V and 4 bases from J, with 16 bases between. The CDR3 reads CASSTLVTGTYGYTF. The CDR3 nucleotides read TGTGCCAGTAGTACCCTTGTCACAGGGACCTATGGCTACACCTTC.

The rearrangement uses TRBV9 and TRBJ2-1, with TRBD2 matching 9 bases. From germline, CDR1 is SGDLS and CDR2 YYNGEE. V gave up 4 bases and J gave up 6 bases; unmatched junction bases: 11. The CDR3 runs 16 residues. CDR3 in DNA: TGTGCCAGCAGCCCTCGGTGGCGGGAGGGCCCCAATGAGCAGTTCTTC. It yields the protein CASSPRWREGPNEQFF.

This clone showed up just once. The chain links TRBV6-1 to TRBJ1-1; weak D call: TRBD1 (6 bases). This CDR3 has 14 amino acids. Trimming pared 3 bases from V and 10 bases from J, leaving 18 bases between. The germline V gene encodes CDR1 MNHNS and CDR2 SASEGT. Here the CDR3 DNA reads TGTGCCAGCAGTGACAGGGGACAAGCTAGGGCAGCTTTCTTT. Its translation: CASSDRGQARAAFF.

This rearrangement joins TRBV3-1 (or the pseudogene TRBV3-2) to TRBJ1-3; the D is unclear. This CDR3 comprises 13 residues. Germline V lookup: CDR1 LGHDT, CDR2 YNNKEL (reference sequence). The V and J ends lost 0 bases and 3 bases respectively, with 3 bases between them. CDR3 sequence reads: CASSQDIGNTIYF. For the CDR3, the DNA is TGTGCCAGCAGCCAAGATATTGGAAACACCATATATTTT.

The rearrangement uses TRBV7-9 and TRBJ2-3; 10 nucleotides agree with TRBD2. CDR1 is SEHNR and CDR2 is FQNEAQ in the germline V gene (reference sequence). The CDR3 contains 18 residues. Trimming cost V 1 base and J 2 bases; bases outside gene matches: 9. The CDR3 nucleotides read TGTGCCAGCAGCTTAGGGGAGCTAGCGGGGGTTGACACAGATACGCAGTATTTT. It codes for CASSLGELAGVDTDTQYF.